Given below is one T cell receptor (beta chain) in context. The sample comes from a study of technical replicates of blood from a handful of donors. Sequencing used immunoSEQ multiplex PCR; TCRdb keeps in-frame clones, though not all of them. The profile covers tens of thousands of clones, with around 94% appearing a single time and approximately 0.25% taken by the ten largest. Germline CDR1 reads SGHRS; CDR2 reads YFSETQ. Deletions cut 5 bases from V and 2 bases from J, with 19 bases between. CDR3 size: 16 residues. This TCR derives from a human donor in good health. The gene calls are TRBV5-1 and TRBJ1-1; TRBD1 might be the D (6 bases). The sample was T cells isolated from PBMCs. In DNA, the CDR3 is TGCGCCAGCAGATTAACAGGGATCCTCACCAACACTGAAGCTTTCTTT. Its protein is CASRLTGILTNTEAFF.